The T cell receptor beta chain described here comes from a study of T-cell memory formation after mild COVID-19. Broader study findings: Pre-infection memory showed some responding clones, and this suggested that cross-reactive memory joined. Clones contracting over day 15 to 85 were CD4/CD8 balanced, with later expanders leaning CD4+.

CDR1 MNHEY and CDR2 SMNVEV come from the germline V gene (reference sequence). The V gene lost 5 bases and the J gene lost 2 bases, with 13 bases spanning the gap. CDR3 length equals 14 residues. Each CDR3 protein gets one entry after TCRdb re-called the 5' RACE reads with MiXCR. The data contain a few hundred thousand distinct CDR3 sequences, 13% to 15% of them seen just once; the ten biggest clones take up under 25%. This clonotype was counted at least ten times. Its antigen is not known. The sample taken for sequencing was PBMCs or a T cell subset sorted from them (not recorded which). The clonotype was recovered from a young man who had mild COVID-19 (a few samples of this study predate the infection). Cell type and time point are not known. V and J are TRBV27 and TRBJ2-7; D not resolved. In DNA, the CDR3 is TGTGCCAGCAGTCCCTTTCGAGCAGCCTACGAGCAGTACTTC. It yields the protein CASSPFRAAYEQYF.